Listed here are 3 T cell receptor beta chains from one sample, sequenced in a study of blood T cell repertoires in COVID-19. The protocol was immunoSEQ multiplex PCR, while the TCRdb copy is restricted to in-frame clones and leaves out a portion. The sample consists of over 150,000 clones, approximately 90% of them appearing once. Sequencing input: peripheral blood. These receptors originate from a woman aged 65 to 85 with COVID-19, enrolled during active disease.

This sequence joins TRBV5-1 and TRBJ2-3; 15 nucleotides agree with TRBD2. J gave up 0 bases and V 4 bases, and 6 bases lay outside the gene matches. This CDR3 region has 18 residues. CDR1 is SGHRS and CDR2 is YFSETQ in the germline V gene. The CDR3: CASSTGLAGGISTDTQYF. In DNA, the CDR3 is TGCGCCAGCAGCACCGGACTAGCGGGGGGGATAAGCACAGATACGCAGTATTTT.

The rearrangement links TRBV10-3 to TRBJ2-1; 12 bases align to TRBD2. CDR3 length: 15 amino acids. V lost 6 bases and J lost 9; bases outside the gene matches: 9. The germline V gene encodes CDR1 ENHRY and CDR2 SYGVKD. CDR3: CAIRDLAGGPVEQFF. The CDR3 DNA sequence: TGTGCCATCAGGGATCTAGCGGGGGGGCCAGTTGAGCAGTTCTTC.

This chain joins TRBV3-1 (or the pseudogene TRBV3-2) and TRBJ2-5; 10 positions agree with TRBD2. The CDR3 extends over 14 amino acids. From germline, CDR1 is LGHDT and CDR2 YNNKEL (reference sequence). Losses at the gene ends were 1 base for V and 7 bases for J; bases not matched to a gene: 3. The CDR3 coding sequence is TGTGCCAGCAGCCAAGGAGCGGGGGGGCGGACCCAGTACTTC. Translation: CASSQGAGGRTQYF.